Below are 22 T cell receptor beta chains sequenced from a single sample in a study of radiotherapy plus CTLA-4 blockade in lung cancer. TCRdb's copy holds only in-frame clones and misses some; the assay was immunoSEQ multiplex PCR. The sample carries around 72,000 clones, roughly 78% recorded once. Sequenced here: peripheral blood, sampled from a patient treated with radiotherapy plus ipilimumab. Receptors were obtained from a human donor with non-small cell lung cancer who had a complete response to radiotherapy plus ipilimumab.

As to this clone: This specimen includes other DNA sequences encoding the same CDR3. The DNA for the CDR3 is TGTGCCAGCTCACCCGGACAGTCCTACGAGCAGTACTTC. It specifies CASSPGQSYEQYF. V gene TRBV18 combines with J gene TRBJ2-7; possibly TRBD1 for D (6 bases). CDR1 is KGHSH and CDR2 is LQKENI in the germline V gene. This CDR3 contains 13 residues. V was trimmed by 3 bases and J by 1 base, leaving 7 bases between them.

CDR3 DNA: TGTGCCAGCAGTACCCCGGGACTGGGAAACACTGAAGCTTTCTTT. This sequence encodes CASSTPGLGNTEAFF. The genes are TRBV6-6 and TRBJ1-1; TRBD1 might be the D (5 bases). This CDR3 has 15 amino acids. Germline CDR1 and CDR2: MNHNY and SVGAGI (reference sequence). Trimming stripped 5 bases from V and 2 bases from J, with 15 bases between.

The chain's CDR3 is CASSPGQLNEKLFF. The CDR3 DNA reads as TGTGCCAGCAGCCCGGGACAGCTCAATGAAAAACTGTTTTTT. The rearrangement links TRBV7-9 to TRBJ1-4; 7 bases fit TRBD1. Germline V CDR1 and CDR2: SEHNR, FQNEAQ (reference sequence). CDR3 size: 14 residues. With 5 bases clipped from V and 5 bases from J, the junction kept 5 bases outside the gene matches.

This clone showed up just a few times. The chain has TRBV30 and TRBJ2-2; 8 bases align to TRBD1. CDR1 is GTSNPN and CDR2 is SVGIG in the germline V gene (reference sequence). J gave up 5 bases and V 2 bases, and 7 bases lay outside the gene matches. The CDR3 runs 15 residues. As DNA, the CDR3 is TGTGCCTGGAGTTACAGGGGGGCCGATACCGGGGAGCTGTTTTTT. Translated, it gives CAWSYRGADTGELFF.

In its sample, this clone was seen once. The V call is TRBV4-1, the J call TRBJ1-1; 8 bases are a match to TRBD1. J lost 3 bases, V lost 5 bases, and 8 bases had no gene match. Germline lookup yields CDR1 MGHRA and CDR2 YSYEKL. The CDR3 is 15 amino acids. CDR3: CASSDWTGRDTEAFF. The DNA for the CDR3 is TGCGCCAGCAGCGACTGGACAGGGAGGGACACTGAAGCTTTCTTT.

V is TRBV5-8 and J is TRBJ1-3, with D uncertain. V was shortened by 0 bases and J by 10 bases, with 8 bases between the two germline ends. The CDR3 is made up of 12 amino acids. Germline CDR1 and CDR2: SGHTS and YDEGEE. DNA of the CDR3: TGTGCCAGCAGCTTGGGCCCAGCTACCATATATTTT. Protein sequence: CASSLGPATIYF.

This chain connects TRBV5-4 to TRBJ2-7; 9 bases align to TRBD2. CDR1 is SGHNT, CDR2 YYREEE, per germline (reference sequence). With 4 bases clipped from V and 3 bases from J, the junction kept 14 bases outside the gene matches. The CDR3 has 17 amino acids. In nucleotides, the CDR3 is TGTGCCAGCAGCCCCTGGGGGGGGGATAGCGGGAGCTACGAGCAGTACGTC. The encoded protein is CASSPWGGDSGSYEQYV.

The rearrangement joins TRBV6-5 to TRBJ1-2, with 9 positions matching TRBD1. This CDR3 is built from 13 residues. Germline V gene data show CDR1 as MNHEY and CDR2 as SVGAGI. After removal of 6 bases from V and 8 bases from J, the junction contained 7 bases not matched to a gene. CDR3 nucleotide sequence: TGTGCCAGCAGCTCCGGGACAGGGCAAGGCTACACCTTC. Its protein product is CASSSGTGQGYTF.

CDR3 nucleotides: TGTGCCAGCTCACCACCAGGGGCAGGGGGAGAGACCCAGTACTTC. It encodes CASSPPGAGGETQYF. V usage is TRBV18 and J usage is TRBJ2-5; 7 positions agree with TRBD1. The CDR3 has 15 residues. Trimming at V came to 0 bases and at J to 4 bases, leaving 5 bases not matched to a gene. CDR1 is KGHSH, CDR2 LQKENI, per germline.

The V and J genes are TRBV15 and TRBJ2-1, with 7 bases that match TRBD2. Germline loops: CDR1 LNHNV, CDR2 YYDKDF (reference sequence). This CDR3 region has 13 residues. Unmatched junction bases numbered 8, after V lost 6 bases and J lost 9 bases. The DNA of the CDR3 is TGTGCCACCAGTGCCGGGAGGAGACCTGAGCAGTTCTTC. Protein sequence: CATSAGRRPEQFF.

The rearrangement joins TRBV7-2 to TRBJ2-1; D gene ambiguous. Germline CDR1 reads SGHTA; CDR2 reads FQGNSA. The CDR3 totals 12 residues. Trimming stripped 1 base from V and 7 bases from J, with 5 bases between. CDR3 protein: CASSLEVNEQFF. The CDR3 nucleotides read TGTGCCAGCAGCTTAGAGGTAAATGAGCAGTTCTTC.

The chain recombines TRBV9 with TRBJ1-1; the D gene is possibly TRBD1 (6 bases). CDR1 and CDR2 from the germline V gene are SGDLS and YYNGEE. Trimming took off 4 bases at V and 0 bases at J, with 13 bases between the two ends. The CDR3 is made up of 15 amino acids. The CDR3, as DNA: TGTGCCAGCAGCCCCATTGGACAGCTGAACACTGAAGCTTTCTTT. Protein: CASSPIGQLNTEAFF.

The genes are TRBV11-2 and TRBJ1-2; D gene uncertain. With 0 bases removed from V and 3 bases from J, the gap between germline ends came to 5 bases. The CDR3 is 13 residues long. Germline V gene sequence: CDR1 SGHAT, CDR2 FQNNGV. The DNA for the CDR3 is TGTGCCAGCAGCTTAGAACGGCACTATGGCTACACCTTC. It yields the protein CASSLERHYGYTF.

The rearrangement joins TRBV6-5 to TRBJ1-1; tentatively, D is TRBD1 (5 bases). Trimming removed 2 bases at V and 3 bases at J, with 10 bases between. The CDR3 covers 14 residues. Germline assignment: CDR1 MNHEY and CDR2 SVGAGI. For the CDR3, the DNA is TGTGCCAGCAGTTACGCCGGGACGGACACTGAAGCTTTCTTT. Its translation is CASSYAGTDTEAFF.

The CDR3 here is CASSIQGTDTQYF. The CDR3 DNA is TGTGCCAGCAGCATACAGGGCACAGATACGCAGTATTTT. V gene TRBV11-2 combines with J gene TRBJ2-3; D may be TRBD1 (5 bases). CDR1 and CDR2 (germline): SGHAT, FQNNGV. This CDR3 is 13 amino acids long. V shed 5 bases and J shed 1 base, with 7 bases lying between them.

Notes on this clone: At one end, the junction sequence differs from germline, possibly due to a read error. This chain links TRBV10-3 with TRBJ1-5, with D perhaps TRBD1 (6 bases). CDR3 length: 12 amino acids. In germline, CDR1 is ENHRY, CDR2 SYGVKD. The CDR3 protein is CAVRTGNQPQHF. The DNA for the CDR3 is TGTGCCGTCAGGACAGGCAATCAGCCCCAGCATTTT.

The chain has TRBV30 and TRBJ1-2, with 9 bases identical to TRBD1. The CDR3 covers 15 residues. V lost 4 bases to trimming and J lost 7 bases; unmatched junction nucleotides: 13. Germline assignment: CDR1 GTSNPN and CDR2 SVGIG (reference sequence). DNA for the CDR3: TGTGCCTGGAATCGGGGTCGGGACAGGGCGGGTGGCTACACCTTC. It codes for CAWNRGRDRAGGYTF.

This chain joins TRBV5-4 and TRBJ2-5; no firm D call. The CDR3 runs 13 residues. Trimming shortened V by 4 bases and J by 1 base, and 8 bases separated the two germline ends. The germline CDR1 and CDR2 sequences are SGHNT and YYREEE (reference sequence). CDR3 nucleotide sequence: TGTGCCAGCAGCCTAGACTTCCAAGAGACCCAGTACTTC. This encodes CASSLDFQETQYF.

V is TRBV19 and J is TRBJ1-1; 7 bases are a match to TRBD1. Germline V lookup: CDR1 LNHDA, CDR2 SQIVND (reference sequence). The CDR3 runs to 12 residues. J lost 11 bases, V lost 7 bases, and 10 bases had no gene match. The CDR3 nucleotides are TGTGCCAGTACCTCGAGACAGGGTGAGGCTTTCTTT. Translation gives CASTSRQGEAFF.

The chain combines TRBV19 with TRBJ2-2; a weak D match, TRBD1 (7 bases). Germline CDR1 and CDR2: LNHDA and SQIVND (reference sequence). The CDR3 is 15 residues long. V was pared by 5 bases and J by 4 bases, with 14 bases between. CDR3 coding DNA: TGTGCCAGTAGTGGAGGGGGCAAAGGCACCGGGGAGCTGTTTTTT. Translation: CASSGGGKGTGELFF. The full variable domain, its missing parts supplied by reference TRBV19 and TRBJ2-2, is DGGITQSPKYLFRKEGQNVTLSCEQNLNHDAMYWYRQDPGQGLRLIYYSQIVNDFQKGDIAEGYSVSREKKESFPLTVTSAQKNPTAFYLCASSGGGKGTGELFFGEGSRLTVL.

This rearrangement joins TRBV30 to TRBJ1-2, with unresolved D. CDR1 and CDR2 (germline): GTSNPN, SVGIG (reference sequence). V was clipped by 5 bases and J by 12 bases, with 16 bases between them. This CDR3 is built from 11 residues. This CDR3 is CAWWGGFGNTF. The CDR3 DNA reads as TGTGCCTGGTGGGGTGGGTTTGGAAACACCTTC.

The chain carries TRBV7-2 and TRBJ2-7, with D perhaps TRBD2 (6 bases). The CDR3 covers 14 residues. The V gene's germline CDR1 is SGHTA and CDR2 FQGNSA. V was cut by 6 bases and J by 4 bases, with 16 bases left in between. The CDR3 spells CASSSQGLVYEQYF. The CDR3, as DNA: TGTGCCAGCAGTTCTCAGGGACTCGTTTACGAGCAGTACTTC.